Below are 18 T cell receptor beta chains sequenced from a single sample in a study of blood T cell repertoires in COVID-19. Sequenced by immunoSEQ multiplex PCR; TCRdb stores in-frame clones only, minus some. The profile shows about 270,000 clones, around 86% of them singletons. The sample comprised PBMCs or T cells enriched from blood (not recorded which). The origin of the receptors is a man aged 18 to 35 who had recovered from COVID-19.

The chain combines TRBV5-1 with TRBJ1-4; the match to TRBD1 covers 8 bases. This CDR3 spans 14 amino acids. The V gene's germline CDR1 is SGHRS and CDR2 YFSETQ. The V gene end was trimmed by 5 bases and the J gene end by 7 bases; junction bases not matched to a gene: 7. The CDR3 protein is CASSIPGGAEKLFF. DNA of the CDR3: TGCGCCAGCAGTATTCCAGGGGGCGCTGAAAAACTGTTTTTT.

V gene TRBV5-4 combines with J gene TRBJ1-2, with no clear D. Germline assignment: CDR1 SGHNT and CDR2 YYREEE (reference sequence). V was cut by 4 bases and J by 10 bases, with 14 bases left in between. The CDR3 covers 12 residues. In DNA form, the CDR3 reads TGTGCCAGCAGCCCCCCAGGCACCGCCTACACCTTC. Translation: CASSPPGTAYTF.

The CDR3 region has the DNA TGTGCCAGCAGCTTACGTTTTATTGGGGGAGGTGGCTACCTCAATGAGCAGTTCTTC. Residues: CASSLRFIGGGGYLNEQFF. This chain links TRBV11-2 with TRBJ2-1, with a weak D call TRBD2 (6 bases). Trimming removed 2 bases from V and 6 bases from J, with 26 bases in between. The CDR3 is made up of 19 amino acids. Germline CDR1 and CDR2: SGHAT and FQNNGV.

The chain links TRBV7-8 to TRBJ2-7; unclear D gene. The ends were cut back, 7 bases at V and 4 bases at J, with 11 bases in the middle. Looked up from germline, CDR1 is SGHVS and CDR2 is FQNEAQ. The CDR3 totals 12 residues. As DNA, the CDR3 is TGTGCCAGCACCCAAGTCGGGTACGAGCAGTACTTC. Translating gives CASTQVGYEQYF.

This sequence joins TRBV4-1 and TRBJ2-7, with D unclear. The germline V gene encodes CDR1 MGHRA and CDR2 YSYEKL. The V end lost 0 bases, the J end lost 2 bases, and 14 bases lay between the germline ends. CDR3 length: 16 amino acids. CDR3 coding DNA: TGCGCCAGCAGCCAAGAGAGTTCGATGCTGACCTACGAGCAGTACTTC. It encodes CASSQESSMLTYEQYF.

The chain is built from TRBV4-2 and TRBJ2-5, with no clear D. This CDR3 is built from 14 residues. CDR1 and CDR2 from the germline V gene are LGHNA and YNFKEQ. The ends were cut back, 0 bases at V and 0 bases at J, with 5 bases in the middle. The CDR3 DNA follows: TGTGCCAGCAGCCAAGATGACTACCAAGAGACCCAGTACTTC. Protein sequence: CASSQDDYQETQYF.

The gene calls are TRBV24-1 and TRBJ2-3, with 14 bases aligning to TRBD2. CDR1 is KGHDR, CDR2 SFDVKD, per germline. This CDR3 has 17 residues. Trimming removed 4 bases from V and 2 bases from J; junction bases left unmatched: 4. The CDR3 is CATSEGGLAGDTDTQYF. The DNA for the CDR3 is TGTGCCACCAGTGAGGGGGGACTAGCGGGGGACACAGATACGCAGTATTTT.

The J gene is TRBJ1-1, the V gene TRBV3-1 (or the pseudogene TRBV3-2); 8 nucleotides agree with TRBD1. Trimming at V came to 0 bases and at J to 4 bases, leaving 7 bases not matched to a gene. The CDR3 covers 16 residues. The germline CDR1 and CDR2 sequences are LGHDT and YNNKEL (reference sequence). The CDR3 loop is CASSQELRTGITEAFF. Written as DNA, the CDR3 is TGTGCCAGCAGCCAAGAGCTCCGGACAGGGATCACTGAAGCTTTCTTT.

The CDR3 sequence: CASSRVEGLTNEKLFF. CDR3 sequence (DNA): TGTGCCAGCAGTCGGGTGGAGGGTTTGACTAATGAAAAACTGTTTTTT. The rearrangement links TRBV27 to TRBJ1-4; D is uncertain. This CDR3 has 16 residues. The germline V and J ends were trimmed by 5 bases and 2 bases, with 15 bases remaining between them. CDR1 and CDR2 (germline): MNHEY, SMNVEV (reference sequence).

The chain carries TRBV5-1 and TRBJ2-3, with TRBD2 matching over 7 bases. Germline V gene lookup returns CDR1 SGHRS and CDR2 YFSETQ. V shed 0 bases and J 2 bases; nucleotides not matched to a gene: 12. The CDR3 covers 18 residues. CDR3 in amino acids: CASSLGASGVSHTDTQYF. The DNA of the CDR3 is TGCGCCAGCAGCTTGGGGGCGAGCGGGGTATCGCACACAGATACGCAGTATTTT.

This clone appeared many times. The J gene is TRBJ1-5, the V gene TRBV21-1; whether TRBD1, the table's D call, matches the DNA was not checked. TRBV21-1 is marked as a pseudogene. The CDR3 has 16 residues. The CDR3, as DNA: TGTGCCAGCAGCAAATTGGTCAGGGGTGTCGGGCAGCCCCAGCATTTT. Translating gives CASSKLVRGVGQPQHF.

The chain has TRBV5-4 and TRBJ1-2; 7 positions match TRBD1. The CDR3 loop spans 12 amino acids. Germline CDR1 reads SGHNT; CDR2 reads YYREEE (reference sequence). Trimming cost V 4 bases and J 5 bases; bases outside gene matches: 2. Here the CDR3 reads CASSPTGYGYTF. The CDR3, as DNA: TGTGCCAGCAGCCCGACAGGGTATGGCTACACCTTC.

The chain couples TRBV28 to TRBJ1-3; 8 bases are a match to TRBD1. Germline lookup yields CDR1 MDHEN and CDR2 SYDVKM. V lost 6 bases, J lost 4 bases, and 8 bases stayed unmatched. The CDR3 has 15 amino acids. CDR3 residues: CASRHRTGPGNTIYF. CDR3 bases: TGTGCCAGCAGACACAGGACAGGGCCCGGAAACACCATATATTTT.

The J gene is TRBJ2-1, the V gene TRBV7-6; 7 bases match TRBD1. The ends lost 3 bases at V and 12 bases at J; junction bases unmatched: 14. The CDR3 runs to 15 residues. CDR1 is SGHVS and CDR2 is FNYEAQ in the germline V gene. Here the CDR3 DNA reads TGTGCCAGCAGCTTCCGGGACAGCGGTGTGGATGTGCAGTTCTTC. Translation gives CASSFRDSGVDVQFF.

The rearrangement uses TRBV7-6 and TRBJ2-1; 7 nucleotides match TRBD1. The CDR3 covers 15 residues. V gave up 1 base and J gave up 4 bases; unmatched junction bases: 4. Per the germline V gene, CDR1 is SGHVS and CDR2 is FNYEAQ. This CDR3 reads CASSLEGARYNEQFF. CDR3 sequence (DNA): TGTGCCAGCAGCTTAGAGGGGGCAAGGTACAATGAGCAGTTCTTC. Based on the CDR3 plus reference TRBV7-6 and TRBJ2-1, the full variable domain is GAGVSQSPRYKVTKRGQDVALRCDPISGHVSLYWYRQALGQGPEFLTYFNYEAQQDKSGLPNDRFSAERPEGSISTLTIQRTEQRDSAMYRCASSLEGARYNEQFFGPGTRLTVL.

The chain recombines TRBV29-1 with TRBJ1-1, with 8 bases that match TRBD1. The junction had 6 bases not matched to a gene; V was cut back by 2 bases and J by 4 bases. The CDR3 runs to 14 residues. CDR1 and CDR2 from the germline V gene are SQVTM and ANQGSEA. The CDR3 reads CSVEWTGKGTEAFF. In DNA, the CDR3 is TGCAGCGTTGAATGGACAGGGAAGGGCACTGAAGCTTTCTTT.

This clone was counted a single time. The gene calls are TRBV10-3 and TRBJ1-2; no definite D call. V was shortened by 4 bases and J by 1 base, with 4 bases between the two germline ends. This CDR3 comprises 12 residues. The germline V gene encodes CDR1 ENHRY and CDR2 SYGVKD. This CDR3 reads CAISAGNYGYTF. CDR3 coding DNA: TGTGCCATCAGTGCGGGTAACTATGGCTACACCTTC.

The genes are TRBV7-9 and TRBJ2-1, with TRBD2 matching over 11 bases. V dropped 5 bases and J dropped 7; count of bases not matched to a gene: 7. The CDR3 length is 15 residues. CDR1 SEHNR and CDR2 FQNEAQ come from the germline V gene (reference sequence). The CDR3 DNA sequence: TGTGCCAGCAGCCGTACTAGCGGGGGCCTTAATGAGCAGTTCTTC. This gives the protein CASSRTSGGLNEQFF.